Detailed here is one T cell receptor beta chain. The antigen is undetermined. An end of the junction does not agree with germline; a read error may underlie this. This sample is drawn from a study of CD8+ T cells in alopecia areata. Study-wide context: Administration of oral tofacitinib to treated patients was at 5 to 10 mg twice daily. After 6 to 18 months of tofacitinib, follow-up continued 6 months off drug.

Researchers picked out CD4+ and CD8+ T cells from PBMCs by sorting. Reverse transcription of extracted RNA yielded cDNA, which provided the sequencing template. Some clones are missing from TCRdb's copy, which holds only in-frame ones; the method was immunoSEQ multiplex PCR. This table holds about 56,000 clones, about 96% found once. Whole-study findings and limits: Resident alphabeta T-cell populations of normal skin are likewise subject to sequencing in scalp samples.

Germline lookup yields CDR1 MNHNS and CDR2 SASEGT. The CDR3 sequence is 14 residues long. The chain combines TRBV6-1 with TRBJ2-4; TRBD1 aligns across 7 bases. The receptor was derived from a human donor with alopecia areata. The sequencing used CD8+ T cells sorted from blood, collected at week 0. CDR3 region: CASSEEGAPDIQYF. Here the CDR3 DNA reads TGTGCCAGCAGCGAAGAGGGGGCGCCTGACATTCAGTACTTC.